This T cell receptor beta chain was identified in a study of CD8+ T cells in alopecia areata (dated by TCRdb to the late 2010s). A note on the overall study: Treated patients were enrolled in an open-label pilot trial of oral tofacitinib at 5 to 10 mg twice daily for moderate-to-severe alopecia areata. Tofacitinib was administered for 6 to 18 months, and 6 months of follow-up off drug were then conducted to assess delayed response and recurrence. High-throughput TCRbeta sequencing was used to examine T cell clonal expansion in alopecia areata in both the C3H/HeJ mouse model and human patients. Scalp tissue and sorted CD4+ and CD8+ peripheral blood T cells from patchy and totalis/universalis alopecia areata patients and from healthy controls were covered by human TCRbeta sequencing. Biopsies were taken from tofacitinib-treated patients at baseline and at 4 and 24 weeks of treatment, and a later scalp biopsy was taken in several of the tofacitinib-treated patients. Scalp clonality was compared across normal scalp (n=4), patchy alopecia areata scalp (n=8), and alopecia totalis/universalis scalp (n=8). The RNA source kit depended on sample type: the PAXgene miRNA kit for fixed scalp, the miRNeasy kit for PBMCs, and the RNeasy kit for mouse skin. TCRbeta CDR3 regions were amplified by immunoSEQ multiplex PCR using 35 Vbeta forward and 13 Jbeta reverse primers.

The time point label of this sample denotes: baseline before oral tofacitinib. From alopecia areata patients, peripheral blood was collected along with lesional scalp punch biopsies. PBMCs were isolated by density centrifugation and stained for CD3, CD4 and CD8, and CD4+ and CD8+ T cells were sorted on a FACSAria. The paper's findings and limits, for the study overall: Shared TCR sequences between patients were less evident than in mice, which may be partly attributable to HLA diversity in the patient population. Compared with normal scalp, lesional scalp, particularly in alopecia totalis/universalis, had higher clonality and more expanded CD8+ clones, which suggests antigenic drive. Unlike mouse skin, which is dominated by gammadelta T cells, normal human skin has resident alphabeta T cells that are also sequenced, and this complicates analysis of the scalp TCR repertoire.

As regards this clone: This receptor's antigen is unknown. No base-level quality is on record; no much larger clone is a single base apart.

Library preparation used the immunoSEQ multiplex PCR assay. RNA was extracted from all samples and reverse transcribed into cDNA as template for TCR sequencing. SuperScript III was used to make first-strand cDNA, primed with a 2:1 mix of oligo-dT and random hexamers. Amplification bias was assessed with a synthetic immune receptor repertoire, and residual bias was removed computationally. The study's own analysis went as follows. Raw reads were preprocessed to remove errors, and CDR3 was defined by IMGT conventions from the conserved cysteine to phenylalanine. Clonality was computed by normalizing Shannon entropy by log2 of the number of productive unique TCRs and subtracting the result from 1. Whether each scalp clone was CD4 or CD8 was inferred by checking scalp TCRbeta sequences against the CD4 and CD8 repertoires from sorted blood. TCRdb retrieved this table from immuneACCESS and kept in-frame rearrangements only. Not all clones are present; in checked studies, unresolved V genes account for under half, and no reason is known for the remainder. For V, J and clone size, that table is used; D and trimming come from the DNA. The sample yields about 250,000 clones; less than 80% were counted once. The leading ten clones occupy 1.2% of the sample.

The sequence derives from a human donor with alopecia areata. This specimen consisted of CD4+ T cells sorted from blood, obtained at week 0.

CDR3 region: CASSPLGELFF. DNA sequence: TGTGCCAGCAGCCCCCTCGGGGAGCTGTTTTTT. This chain is built from TRBV7-6 and TRBJ2-2; no D gene can be assigned with confidence. The V and J ends are trimmed by 5 bases and 7 bases, leaving 5 bases between them. The CDR3, from cysteine to phenylalanine, totals 11 residues. Of all the DNA, just the CDR3 is kept, 33 bases in frame from base 1. Based on the germline V gene, the CDR1 and CDR2 sequences are SGHVS and FNYEAQ.